A single T cell receptor beta chain is shown here with its context. The antigen is unknown. Amplification of TCR alpha and beta CDR3 regions from RNA used iRepertoire nested multiplex PCR. TCRdb fed the multiplex PCR reads into MiXCR, producing one record per CDR3 protein. The table includes 100,000 to 150,000 distinct CDR3 sequences, approximately 26% detected once. These data originate in a study of glioma-infiltrating T cells. CDR3 length: 14 amino acids. The ends lost 5 bases at V and 6 bases at J; junction bases unmatched: 5. Germline loops: CDR1 SGHNT, CDR2 YENEEA. General study results and limits: Non-neoplastic patients had below-expected tissue-blood divergence, while all gliomas exceeded expectation.

The source is a human donor with low-grade glioma or glioblastoma, undergoing nonglioma brain surgery, or in good health (not recorded which). This chain links TRBV11-3 with TRBJ1-2; 11 bases match TRBD1. Sequenced sample: glioma tissue, nonneoplastic brain tissue, or PBMCs (not recorded which). The CDR3 loop reads CASSTGTGGNGYTF. The CDR3 region has the DNA TGTGCCAGCAGCACTGGGACAGGGGGGAATGGCTACACCTTC.